The clone carrying this T cell receptor (beta chain) has a handful of counts. Single viable CD3+CD4+CD8-CD45RO+ cells were sorted as the memory CD4+ T cells. Using immunoSEQ multiplex PCR, the repertoire was profiled, and TCRdb retains in-frame clones only, with some absent. Seen here are about 45,000 clones, roughly 80% observed once, and the top ten hold approximately 0.96%. V shed 3 bases and J 10 bases; nucleotides not matched to a gene: 16. Germline CDR1 reads SGHRS; CDR2 reads YFSETQ. CDR3 length: 17 residues. This entry comes from a study of memory CD4+ T cells and cytomegalovirus serostatus. The gene calls are TRBV5-1 and TRBJ1-6, with 7 bases that match TRBD1. The sequence was obtained from an adult in good health and CMV-seronegative. The sequencing input was memory CD4+ T cells from blood. The CDR3 sequence is CASSSNSGQKLKSPLHF. CDR3 nucleotides: TGCGCCAGCAGCTCGAACTCGGGACAGAAATTGAAGTCACCCCTCCACTTT.